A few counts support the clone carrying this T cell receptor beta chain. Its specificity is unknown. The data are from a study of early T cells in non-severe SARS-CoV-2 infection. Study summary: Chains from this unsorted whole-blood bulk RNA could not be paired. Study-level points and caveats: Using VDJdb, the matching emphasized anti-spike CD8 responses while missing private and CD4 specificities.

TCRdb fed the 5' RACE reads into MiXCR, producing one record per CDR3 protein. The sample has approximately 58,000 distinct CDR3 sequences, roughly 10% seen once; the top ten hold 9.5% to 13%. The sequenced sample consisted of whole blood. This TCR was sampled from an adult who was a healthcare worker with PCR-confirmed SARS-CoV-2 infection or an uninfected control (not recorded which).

CDR3 coding DNA: TGTGCCATCAGCCCAAGGACTAGCGGGAGTGGGAATACGCAGTATTTT. Protein: CAISPRTSGSGNTQYF. This chain connects TRBV10-3 to TRBJ2-3; 13 positions match TRBD2. In germline, CDR1 is ENHRY, CDR2 SYGVKD. This CDR3 comprises 16 residues. With 6 bases clipped from V and 7 bases from J, the junction kept 10 bases outside the gene matches.